Sequencing of this TCR beta chain was carried out in a study of monozygotic twins with inflammatory bowel disease (dated by TCRdb to the late 2010s). General notes on the study: In total, roughly 30 monozygotic twin pairs made up the full study: 19 Danish pairs, all IBD-discordant, plus nine German pairs, of which four were IBD-concordant and five were IBD-discordant. The search for disease-associated traits relied mainly on comparing IBD patients with their genetically identical healthy co-twins within discordant pairs. Each individual had, on average, about 151 000 unique TCRalpha sequences and 181 000 unique TCRbeta sequences available for analysis. The full study reports these points: The analysis was unable to tell different T cell subtypes apart. Repertoire similarity did not differ between concordant and discordant twins, which could be due to limited statistical power. Compared with healthy twins, IBD patients had fewer clonotypes in common with other individuals, a difference most pronounced in patients showing signs of disease activity. A decrease in TCRbeta repertoire diversity, as measured by inverse Simpson index, was observed in IBD patients compared with their healthy co-twins. Because patients were on differing immunosuppressive treatments, the repertoires may have picked up extra background noise and inter-individual variability. No single strong signal or clonotype linked to IBD turned up in the results, so the idea that one exists was not supported.

The library was made by 5' RACE. For each TCR library, approximately 3,700 ng of total RNA was used. For each sample, cDNA was synthesized in eight separate reactions using SMARTScribe reverse transcriptase. During cDNA synthesis, template switching was used to introduce unique molecular identifiers that contained a 6-nucleotide sample barcode. TCRalpha and TCRbeta cDNA was amplified by two nested PCRs of 16 and 9 cycles, with bead purification after each PCR. Before amplification, the cDNA was treated with uracil DNA-glycosylase and purified using the QIAquick PCR purification kit. The second PCR added Illumina TruSeq-compatible adapters along with sample-specific barcodes. Library quality and concentration were checked on TapeStation and Qubit, and libraries were pooled at roughly 5.1 ng each. Sequencing of pooled libraries was carried out on an Illumina HiSeq2500 single-index Rapid Run using 2 x 100 bp reads and custom sequencing primers. The study's processing was this. PCR and sequencing errors were corrected by UMI-based consensus assembly using MiGEC version 1.2.6. V(D)J alignment, clonotype assembly and CDR3 extraction were performed with MiXCR version 2.1.1. Gene usage, clonotype sharing and MAIT/NKT TCR abundance were normalised by analysing the top 1000, 10 000 and 20 000 clonotypes per sample. Diversity was computed as the inverse Simpson index with the vegan R package after downsampling to 27 000 UMIs. Statistical testing used paired Mann-Whitney U tests on the discordant twin pairs and applied Benjamini-Hochberg correction for multiple testing. TCRdb reprocessed the reads into one record per CDR3 protein sequence, lacking DNA. The V and J calls were determined by TCRdb, not by the authors. The table for this sample shows about 380,000 distinct CDR3 sequences. 2.6% of the sample rests with the top ten.

On this clonotype itself: The specificity of this receptor is unknown.

The CDR3, cysteine through phenylalanine, is 16 amino acids long. The DNA is unrecorded. CDR1 and CDR2 (SGHRS, YFSETQ) derive from the germline V gene. An approximately 2.3 ml peripheral blood sample was drawn into PAXgene tubes per donor and stored at -80°C. Total RNA was isolated from whole blood with the PAXgene blood miRNA kit on an automated QIAcube, without T cell sorting. Peripheral blood from monozygotic twin pairs concordant or discordant for inflammatory bowel disease was subjected to deep TCRalpha and TCRbeta repertoire profiling with unique molecular barcoding. Smoking habits were recorded for all twin pairs, with individuals classified as current, former or never smokers.

The V gene is TRBV5-1 and the J gene is TRBJ2-5; no DNA is available, so the TRBD2 call from TCRdb remains unchecked. Source material: blood. The TCR sequence derives from a human donor with ulcerative colitis or Crohn's disease, or a healthy co-twin of an affected twin (not recorded which). The CDR3 corresponds to CASSLGTLAGEETQYF.